This TCR beta chain was found in a study of blood T cell repertoires in COVID-19. Overall study context: Acute and convalescent COVID-19 samples came from the United States, Italy and Spain.

The method was immunoSEQ multiplex PCR; TCRdb's version includes in-frame clones alone and lacks a portion of them. The sample includes about 150,000 clones, more than 75% of them seen just once. The participants were between about 18 and 90 years old and came from roughly 25 US areas. Sequences were obtained from PBMCs or T cells enriched from blood (not recorded which). The sequence was collected from a woman between 45 and 60 years old who had recovered from COVID-19.

The CDR3 DNA reads TGTGCCAGCTCACCGTCCCAGGGGACTGGAAACACCATATATTTT. Translating it yields CASSPSQGTGNTIYF. The rearrangement links TRBV18 to TRBJ1-3; tentatively, D is TRBD1 (6 bases). The CDR3 length is 15 residues. Per the germline V gene, CDR1 is KGHSH and CDR2 is LQKENI. The V gene lost 3 bases and the J gene lost 2 bases, with 11 bases spanning the gap.